The rows below give T cell receptor beta chains drawn from one sample of a study of post-analysis software for immune sequencing data. One entry per CDR3 protein results from TCRdb running MiXCR on the PCR reads. In the table there are 820,000 or so distinct CDR3 sequences, about 57% of which are singletons. Source material: blood. These receptors originate from a girl under 18 with multiple sclerosis. Both conserved end residues are part of each CDR3. A D gene is named only where the DNA matches it firmly. A clone size is listed for some rows: how often the clone was seen (once, few, many), or a class if it is expanded.

>-|TRBV27|-|TRBJ2-7
CASSWRASLGEQYF
TGTGCCAGCAGTTGGAGAGCGTCTTTGGGCGAGCAGTACTTC
>-|TRBV5-1|-|TRBJ2-7
CASSPWTEAFEQYF
TGCGCCAGCAGTCCCTGGACAGAGGCGTTCGAGCAGTACTTC
>-|TRBV20-1|-|TRBJ2-7
CSAASNTYYEQYF
TGCAGTGCCGCGTCGAACACTTACTACGAGCAGTACTTC
>-|TRBV5-1|-|TRBJ1-1
CASSFGFSGSGVETEAFF
TGCGCCAGCAGCTTTGGGTTCTCAGGGTCCGGAGTAGAGACTGAAGCTTTCTTT
>-|TRBV6-2/TRBV6-3|-|TRBJ1-2
CASSYPGTPNYGYTF
TGTGCCAGCAGTTACCCCGGGACACCGAACTATGGCTACACCTTC
>-|TRBV7-9|TRBD2|TRBJ2-7
CASSLGLAGGPHEQYF
TGTGCCAGCAGCTTAGGCCTAGCGGGAGGGCCCCACGAGCAGTACTTC
>few|TRBV29-1|TRBD2|TRBJ2-1
CSTTSGRVHEQFF
TGCAGCACGACTAGCGGGAGGGTTCATGAGCAGTTCTTC
>-|TRBV6-5|-|TRBJ2-7
CASSYFGGSEQYF
TGTGCCAGCAGTTACTTTGGGGGTAGCGAGCAGTACTTC
>-|TRBV12-3/TRBV12-4|-|TRBJ2-5
CASISTGLAQETQYF
TGTGCCAGCATTTCAACGGGTTTAGCCCAAGAGACCCAGTACTTC
>-|TRBV27|-|TRBJ2-7
CAIGWIAYEQYF
TGTGCCATCGGGTGGATTGCCTACGAGCAGTACTTC
>-|TRBV3-1|-|TRBJ2-1
CASSQDNYEQFF
TGTGCCAGCAGCCAAGACAACTACGAGCAGTTCTTC
>once|TRBV20-1|-|TRBJ2-3
CSARAQDTDTQYF
TGCAGTGCTAGAGCCCAAGACACAGATACGCAGTATTTT
>once|TRBV7-9|TRBD2|TRBJ2-3
CASSFRPGTSGGTDTQYF
TGTGCCAGCAGCTTTCGACCCGGGACTAGCGGGGGCACAGATACGCAGTATTTT
>-|TRBV20-1|-|TRBJ2-1
CSAPVSWENSYNEQFF
TGCAGTGCCCCGGTTTCGTGGGAGAATTCCTACAATGAGCAGTTCTTC
>few|TRBV11-2|-|TRBJ2-3
CASSSRPFGRRTDTQYF
TGTGCCAGCAGCTCCCGTCCCTTCGGGAGACGCACAGATACGCAGTATTTT
>-|TRBV27|-|TRBJ2-3
CASRAGSFHTDTQYF
TGTGCCAGCAGGGCGGGGAGTTTTCACACAGATACGCAGTATTTT
>few|TRBV6-2/TRBV6-3|TRBD2|TRBJ2-3
CASSYSRAGVGTDTQYF
TGTGCCAGCAGTTACTCGAGAGCGGGAGTCGGGACAGATACGCAGTATTTT
>-|TRBV6-5|-|TRBJ2-6
CASSYSATSSGANVLTF
TGTGCCAGCAGTTACTCCGCAACTAGCTCTGGGGCCAACGTCCTGACTTTC
>-|TRBV6-6|-|TRBJ2-7
CASSSREWGVYEQYF
TGTGCCAGCAGCTCACGGGAGTGGGGGGTCTACGAGCAGTACTTC
>-|TRBV2|-|TRBJ2-1
CASSQHNPYNEQFF
TGTGCCAGCAGCCAACATAATCCGTACAATGAGCAGTTCTTC
>-|TRBV6-2/TRBV6-3|-|TRBJ2-7
CASRIELPGSYEQYF
TGTGCCAGCAGGATTGAGCTGCCAGGCTCCTACGAGCAGTACTTC
>many|TRBV12-3/TRBV12-4|TRBD1|TRBJ1-6
CASRSQGAGGSPLHF
TGTGCCAGCAGGAGCCAGGGGGCTGGGGGTTCACCCCTCCACTTT
>-|TRBV5-6|-|TRBJ2-5
CASSLRRGQETQYF
TGTGCCAGCTCGCTCCGTCGTGGGCAAGAGACCCAGTACTTC
>few|TRBV5-1|TRBD2|TRBJ2-5
CASSLGGLAGPQETQYF
TGCGCCAGCAGCTTGGGGGGACTAGCGGGACCCCAAGAGACCCAGTACTTC
>-|TRBV14|-|TRBJ2-1
CASSRTNAWAGEQFF
TGTGCCAGCAGCCGCACAAATGCGTGGGCCGGGGAGCAGTTCTTC
>-|TRBV27|-|TRBJ2-7
CASSSRYHRVLKGDEQYF
TGTGCCAGCAGTTCAAGATATCACAGAGTCCTAAAGGGGGACGAGCAGTACTTC
>-|TRBV18|-|TRBJ1-2
CASSPANYGYTF
TGTGCCAGCTCACCAGCTAACTATGGCTACACCTTC
>once|TRBV5-1|-|TRBJ2-1
CASSLAGGSGNEQFF
TGCGCCAGCAGCTTGGCCGGAGGGTCGGGAAATGAGCAGTTCTTC
>-|TRBV20-1|TRBD2|TRBJ2-7
CSAHQTRTSGRARVHNEQYF
TGCAGTGCTCACCAAACCCGGACTAGCGGGAGGGCCAGGGTCCACAATGAGCAGTACTTC
>-|TRBV5-1|TRBD1|TRBJ2-3
CASSKLVDRGTDTQYF
TGCGCCAGCAGCAAACTCGTGGACAGGGGCACGGATACGCAGTATTTT
>few|TRBV5-6|-|TRBJ2-3
CASSPGRGNTDTQYF
TGTGCCAGCAGCCCTGGAAGGGGGAACACAGATACGCAGTATTTT
>few|TRBV7-9|TRBD2|TRBJ2-1
CASSIRGGSGQSYNEQFF
TGTGCCAGCAGCATCCGGGGGGGTAGCGGGCAATCCTACAATGAGCAGTTCTTC
>-|TRBV7-9|-|TRBJ2-7
CASCLGPGYKSESYEQYF
TGTGCCAGCTGCTTAGGACCGGGGTACAAAAGCGAGTCCTACGAGCAGTACTTC
>-|TRBV18|-|TRBJ2-3
CASSPRLGATSTDTQYF
TGTGCCAGCTCACCACGGTTGGGGGCGACTAGCACAGATACGCAGTATTTT
>few|TRBV5-1|-|TRBJ2-7
CASSPGLGAYEQYF
TGCGCCAGCAGCCCGGGACTTGGCGCCTACGAGCAGTACTTC
>-|TRBV5-6|TRBD2|TRBJ2-3
CASSLRRTSGTDTQYF
TGTGCCAGCAGCTTGAGGAGGACTAGCGGCACAGATACGCAGTATTTT
>few|TRBV7-3|-|TRBJ1-2
CASSPNGEGYTF
TGTGCCAGCAGCCCTAATGGGGAAGGCTACACCTTC
>-|TRBV14|-|TRBJ1-5
CASSQDLGLGDTNQPQHF
TGTGCCAGCAGCCAAGATCTGGGCTTAGGGGACACTAATCAGCCCCAGCATTTT
>-|TRBV28|-|TRBJ2-7
CASSFGTLYEQYF
TGTGCCAGCAGTTTCGGGACACTCTACGAGCAGTACTTC
>-|TRBV6-5|-|TRBJ2-7
CASRGTGTYEQYF
TGTGCCAGCAGGGGGACGGGAACCTACGAGCAGTACTTC
>few|TRBV9|-|TRBJ1-2
CASSVSRWDYGYTF
TGTGCCAGCAGCGTATCCAGGTGGGACTATGGCTACACCTTC
>-|TRBV6-5|-|TRBJ2-5
CASSYSKVNEQYF
TGTGCCAGCAGTTACTCGAAGGTGAATGAGCAGTACTTC
>-|TRBV6-4|-|TRBJ2-6
CASSVKGGSGANVLTF
TGTGCCAGCAGTGTAAAGGGGGGCTCTGGGGCCAACGTCCTGACTTTC
>-|TRBV12-3/TRBV12-4|-|TRBJ1-4
CASSRGIANEKLFF
TGTGCCAGCAGTCGGGGGATAGCTAATGAAAAACTGTTTTTT
>-|TRBV5-1|-|TRBJ2-1
CASSPGPREQFF
TGCGCCAGCAGCCCGGGCCCGAGGGAGCAGTTCTTC
>-|TRBV20-1|TRBD2|TRBJ2-7
CSAGTSYYNEQYF
TGCAGTGCCGGGACTAGCTACTACAATGAGCAGTACTTC
>-|TRBV9|TRBD1|TRBJ2-7
CASSVGGTGALEQYF
TGTGCCAGCAGCGTAGGAGGGACAGGGGCCCTCGAGCAGTACTTC
>few|TRBV4-1|-|TRBJ2-1
CASSQGLERYNEQFF
TGCGCCAGCAGCCAAGGTCTAGAGCGGTACAATGAGCAGTTCTTC
>-|TRBV28|-|TRBJ2-1
CASSFLGWVNITDEQFF
TGTGCCAGCAGTTTCTTGGGTTGGGTAAATATTACCGATGAGCAGTTCTTC
>-|TRBV7-8|-|TRBJ1-6
CASSPRQDTTQDSPLHF
TGTGCCAGCAGCCCAAGACAAGACACCACTCAGGATTCACCCCTCCACTTT
>-|TRBV7-3|-|TRBJ2-1
CASSSDPRRVWGNEQFF
TGTGCCAGCAGCTCGGACCCTAGGCGAGTCTGGGGCAATGAGCAGTTCTTC
>many|TRBV5-1|-|TRBJ2-5
CASSPGGETQYF
TGTGCCAGCAGCCCAGGGGGGGAGACCCAGTACTTC
>-|TRBV6-6|-|TRBJ1-2
CATHRANYGYTF
TGTGCCACCCACAGAGCTAACTATGGCTACACCTTC
>-|TRBV5-1|-|TRBJ2-5
CASSFSEGETQYF
TGCGCCAGCAGCTTTTCAGAGGGGGAGACCCAGTACTTC
>-|TRBV6-5|-|TRBJ1-2
CASSSPGRGRFGYTF
TGTGCCAGCAGTTCCCCCGGTAGGGGCCGCTTTGGCTACACCTTC
>-|TRBV2|-|TRBJ1-2
CASSESLVGTNYGYTF
TGTGCCAGCAGTGAATCCCTGGTAGGAACTAACTATGGCTACACCTTC
>-|TRBV11-2|-|TRBJ2-7
CASSLRGTAGYKQYF
TGTGCCAGCAGCTTACGCGGGACCGCAGGCTACAAGCAGTACTTC
>many|TRBV12-3/TRBV12-4|-|TRBJ2-7
CASSFGYEQYF
TGTGCCAGCAGCTTTGGCTACGAGCAGTACTTC
>-|TRBV29-1|-|TRBJ1-2
CSAFPGGAGSYTF
TGCAGCGCGTTTCCGGGAGGCGCGGGTAGCTACACCTTC
>-|TRBV25-1|-|TRBJ1-5
CASSASRLSNQPQHF
TGTGCCAGCAGTGCGTCGCGATTATCCAATCAGCCCCAGCATTTT